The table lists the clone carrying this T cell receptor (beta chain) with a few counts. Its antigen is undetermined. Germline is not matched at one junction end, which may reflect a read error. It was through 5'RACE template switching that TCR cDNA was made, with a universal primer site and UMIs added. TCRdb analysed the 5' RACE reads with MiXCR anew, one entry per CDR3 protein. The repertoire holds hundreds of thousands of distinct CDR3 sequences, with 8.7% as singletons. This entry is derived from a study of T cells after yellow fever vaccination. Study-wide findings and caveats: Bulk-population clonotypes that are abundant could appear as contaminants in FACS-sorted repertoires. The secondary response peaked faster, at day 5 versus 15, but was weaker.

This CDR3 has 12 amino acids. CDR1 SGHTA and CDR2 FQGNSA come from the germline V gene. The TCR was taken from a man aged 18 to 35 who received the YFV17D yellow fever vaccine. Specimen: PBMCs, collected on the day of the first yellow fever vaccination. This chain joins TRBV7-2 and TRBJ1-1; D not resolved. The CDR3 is CASNLPAQRAFF. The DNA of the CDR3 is TGTGCCAGCAACTTACCGGCGCAAAGAGCTTTCTTT.